These 22 T cell receptor beta chains came from one sample sequenced in a study of cytomegalovirus exposure and HLA in healthy donors. Primers: 60 Vbeta forward and 13 Jbeta reverse. Repertoires were generated with immunoSEQ multiplex PCR, while TCRdb's copy carries only in-frame clones and drops some. Of approximately 150,000 clones listed, 64% were seen once; the top ten hold about 2.9%. Sample: PBMCs. These receptors were collected from a woman in her twenties or thirties in good health and CMV-seropositive.

The chain joins TRBV4-2 to TRBJ2-6; a weak D match, TRBD1 (5 bases). Trimming took off 0 bases at V and 0 bases at J, with 9 bases between the two ends. Per the germline V gene, CDR1 is LGHNA and CDR2 is YNFKEQ. The CDR3 runs 17 residues. In DNA form, the CDR3 reads TGTGCCAGCAGCCAAGACGACAGCAGCTCTGGGGCCAACGTCCTGACTTTC. Translation gives CASSQDDSSSGANVLTF.

The V and J genes are TRBV28 and TRBJ2-7; D possibly corresponds to TRBD2 (6 bases). Germline assignment: CDR1 MDHEN and CDR2 SYDVKM. This CDR3 comprises 15 residues. V lost 2 bases and J lost 2, with 13 bases in between. The CDR3 sequence: CASSLGHAGPYEQYF. The CDR3 coding sequence is TGTGCCAGCAGTTTAGGACACGCGGGGCCCTACGAGCAGTACTTC. Supplemented by reference TRBV28 and TRBJ2-7, the full variable domain reads DVKVTQSSRYLVKRTGEKVFLECVQDMDHENMFWYRQDPGLGLRLIYFSYDVKMKEKGDIPEGYSVSREKKERFSLILESASTNQTSMYLCASSLGHAGPYEQYFGPGTRLTVT.

The rearrangement uses TRBV10-1 and TRBJ1-3; D unclear. Trimming left V 2 bases short and J 2 bases short, with 4 bases between. The germline V gene encodes CDR1 WNHNN and CDR2 SYGVQD (reference sequence). The CDR3 loop spans 13 amino acids. CDR3 sequence (DNA): TGCGCCAGCAGTGAGACTCCTGGAAACACCATATATTTT. It codes for CASSETPGNTIYF.

V gene TRBV5-6 combines with J gene TRBJ2-7; 8 bases line up with TRBD1. The germline CDR1 and CDR2 sequences are SGHDT and YYEEEE. V was clipped by 5 bases and J by 2 bases; unmatched bases: 9. The CDR3 sequence is 15 residues long. CDR3 residues: CASSSTDRVTYEQYF. CDR3 nucleotides: TGTGCCAGCAGTTCAACGGACAGGGTTACCTACGAGCAGTACTTC.

The V and J genes are TRBV15 and TRBJ2-1, with D perhaps matching TRBD2 (5 bases). This CDR3 spans 12 amino acids. Trimming took off 2 bases at V and 7 bases at J, with 6 bases between the two ends. Germline CDR1 is LNHNV and CDR2 is YYDKDF (reference sequence). This CDR3 reads CATSRRRNEQFF. Here the CDR3 DNA reads TGTGCCACCAGCAGAAGGAGGAATGAGCAGTTCTTC.

The chain carries TRBV10-3 and TRBJ2-1; 8 bases agree with TRBD2. CDR1 ENHRY and CDR2 SYGVKD come from the germline V gene. With 8 bases clipped from V and 9 bases from J, the junction kept 12 bases outside the gene matches. The CDR3 has 14 amino acids. The DNA of the CDR3 is TGTGCCATCCGCTGGGGTTTCGGGGGGGGTGAGCAGTTCTTC. The encoded protein is CAIRWGFGGGEQFF.

This clone was recorded only once. The chain combines TRBV5-4 with TRBJ2-7; TRBD1 aligns across 11 bases. The CDR3 is 13 amino acids. Germline V lookup: CDR1 SGHNT, CDR2 YYREEE (reference sequence). Trimming cost V 9 bases and J 3 bases; bases outside gene matches: 5. Here the CDR3 reads CATRTGGGYEQYF. CDR3 coding DNA: TGTGCCACCCGGACAGGGGGCGGCTACGAGCAGTACTTC.

CDR3 bases: TGCGCCAGCAGCTTGGTGTTGGGCTCGCCTGGGGAGCTGTTTTTT. This codes for CASSLVLGSPGELFF. The chain combines TRBV5-1 with TRBJ2-2, with D unresolved. The CDR3 covers 15 residues. Germline assignment: CDR1 SGHRS and CDR2 YFSETQ. The V and J ends lost 0 bases and 8 bases respectively, with 14 bases between them.

This chain joins TRBV5-4 and TRBJ1-2; TRBD1 aligns across 7 bases. This CDR3 contains 14 residues. Germline-derived CDR1 and CDR2 are SGHNT and YYREEE (reference sequence). The V gene end was trimmed by 2 bases and the J gene end by 1 base; junction bases not matched to a gene: 2. The CDR3 spells CASSFGTDNYGYTF. CDR3 nucleotide sequence: TGTGCCAGCAGCTTTGGGACAGATAACTATGGCTACACCTTC.

The chain combines TRBV6-5 with TRBJ2-5; D unresolved. Germline V gene sequence: CDR1 MNHEY, CDR2 SVGAGI. The CDR3 totals 15 residues. V lost 4 bases and J 1 base, leaving 13 bases between the germline ends. CDR3 amino acids: CASSFSPYPQETQYF. CDR3 coding DNA: TGTGCCAGCAGTTTCTCACCCTACCCCCAAGAGACCCAGTACTTC.

V and J are TRBV19 and TRBJ1-2, with 8 bases lining up with TRBD1. There are 17 residues in the CDR3. The V gene end was trimmed by 0 bases and the J gene end by 0 bases; junction bases not matched to a gene: 6. Germline assignment: CDR1 LNHDA and CDR2 SQIVND (reference sequence). The CDR3 region is CASSIEDRGPPNYGYTF. For the CDR3, the DNA is TGTGCCAGTAGTATAGAAGACAGGGGCCCTCCTAACTATGGCTACACCTTC.

The chain links TRBV6-6 to TRBJ1-5, with 9 positions matching TRBD1. Germline CDR1 reads MNHNY; CDR2 reads SVGAGI (reference sequence). V gave up 7 bases and J gave up 7 bases; unmatched junction bases: 8. There are 14 residues in the CDR3. DNA of the CDR3: TGTGCCAGCAATAAAGACAGGGGGTACCAGCCCCAGCATTTT. Its translation is CASNKDRGYQPQHF.

In this sample, this clone turned up a few times. The chain employs TRBV2 and TRBJ2-1; TRBD1 might be the D (5 bases). CDR3 length: 17 amino acids. The V end was cut by 4 bases, the J end by 1 base, with 17 bases between. Germline V lookup: CDR1 SNHLY, CDR2 FYNNEI. The DNA of the CDR3 is TGTGCCAGCAGTGGTTTCGATCAGGGCAGATCCTACAATGAGCAGTTCTTC. Encoded protein: CASSGFDQGRSYNEQFF. Combining the CDR3 with reference TRBV2 and TRBJ2-1 gives the whole variable domain EPEVTQTPSHQVTQMGQEVILRCVPISNHLYFYWYRQILGQKVEFLVSFYNNEISEKSEIFDDQFSVERPDGSNFTLKIRSTKLEDSAMYFCASSGFDQGRSYNEQFFGPGTRLTVL.

This clone appeared once. The chain uses TRBV5-1 and TRBJ1-2, with 8 bases identical to TRBD1. The V gene end was trimmed by 4 bases and the J gene end by 5 bases; junction bases not matched to a gene: 7. Germline lookup yields CDR1 SGHRS and CDR2 YFSETQ. The CDR3 runs 14 residues. The CDR3 nucleotides are TGCGCCAGCAGCCCAGCGACAGGGGAGTATGGCTACACCTTC. It encodes CASSPATGEYGYTF.

The rearrangement links TRBV16 to TRBJ2-2, with D uncertain. CDR1 is KGHSY and CDR2 is FQNENV in the germline V gene. V dropped 0 bases and J dropped 7 bases, with 6 bases sitting between them. The CDR3 is 13 residues long. The CDR3 DNA is TGTGCCAGCAGCCAATCGGGCAACGGGGAGCTGTTTTTT. Its translation: CASSQSGNGELFF.

V and J are TRBV4-1 and TRBJ2-1; TRBD2 matches at 8 bases. From germline, CDR1 is MGHRA and CDR2 YSYEKL. J lost 10 bases, V lost 1 base, and 9 bases had no gene match. The CDR3 is 15 residues long. The CDR3 region is CASSQVSGSSREQFF. CDR3 DNA: TGCGCCAGCAGCCAAGTGAGCGGGAGCTCTCGGGAGCAGTTCTTC.

The chain joins TRBV13 to TRBJ2-7, with 8 bases fitting TRBD2. CDR1 PRHDT and CDR2 FYEKMQ come from the germline V gene (reference sequence). V shed 5 bases and J 1 base; nucleotides not matched to a gene: 7. The CDR3 consists of 15 residues. The CDR3 spells CASSHLAGISYEQYF. The DNA of the CDR3 is TGTGCCAGCAGCCATTTAGCGGGAATATCCTACGAGCAGTACTTC.

V gene TRBV27 combines with J gene TRBJ1-2; tentative D call: TRBD1 (5 bases). CDR1 MNHEY and CDR2 SMNVEV come from the germline V gene (reference sequence). Between the trimmed V and J ends, which lost 6 bases and 0 bases, there was a span of 11 bases. This CDR3 is built from 14 residues. The CDR3 DNA reads as TGTGCCAGCAGCTCAGGGTGGTCTAACTATGGCTACACCTTC. This sequence encodes CASSSGWSNYGYTF.

A few counts support this clone. The chain is built from TRBV19 and TRBJ1-2; D gene ambiguous. Trimming left V 3 bases short and J 5 bases short, with 22 bases between. Germline V gene sequence: CDR1 LNHDA, CDR2 SQIVND (reference sequence). The CDR3 runs 17 residues. In DNA form, the CDR3 reads TGTGCCAGTAGTATCAGGCTCACAGCGCGGGGAAGGTATGGCTACACCTTC. Translated, it gives CASSIRLTARGRYGYTF. Full variable domain (remainder filled in from reference TRBV19 and TRBJ1-2): DGGITQSPKYLFRKEGQNVTLSCEQNLNHDAMYWYRQDPGQGLRLIYYSQIVNDFQKGDIAEGYSVSREKKESFPLTVTSAQKNPTAFYLCASSIRLTARGRYGYTFGSGTRLTVV.

V is TRBV2 and J is TRBJ1-4, with D perhaps matching TRBD1 (5 bases). Germline V gene lookup returns CDR1 SNHLY and CDR2 FYNNEI. Trimming removed 9 bases at V and 0 bases at J, with 14 bases between. The CDR3 contains 15 residues. DNA for the CDR3: TGTGCCAGAGGGGCCTCCCGAGCAACTAATGAAAAACTGTTTTTT. Protein product: CARGASRATNEKLFF.

V is TRBV7-3 and J is TRBJ2-1; TRBD2 aligns across 14 bases. The CDR3 contains 15 residues. Germline lookup yields CDR1 SGHTA and CDR2 FQGTGA. V shed 5 bases and J 6 bases; nucleotides not matched to a gene: 3. The CDR3 reads CASSLGLAGGNEQFF. The CDR3 DNA reads as TGTGCCAGCAGCCTTGGACTAGCGGGGGGCAATGAGCAGTTCTTC.

The genes are TRBV11-3 and TRBJ2-7; D remains unclear. With 5 bases removed from V and 5 bases from J, the gap between germline ends came to 13 bases. CDR3 length: 13 amino acids. CDR1 SGHNT and CDR2 YENEEA come from the germline V gene. As DNA, the CDR3 is TGTGCCAGCAGCCTACCGGGTGGTAACGAGCAGTACTTC. This gives the protein CASSLPGGNEQYF.